The present entry profiles one T cell receptor (beta chain) with its context. This sample stems from a study of blood T cell repertoires in COVID-19. Ages ranged from roughly 18 to 100 years, with residence in around 24 US areas. The CDR3 loop spans 13 amino acids. V shed 8 bases and J shed 5 bases, with 14 bases lying between them. Germline V CDR1 and CDR2: PRHDT, FYEKMQ (reference sequence). The assay was immunoSEQ multiplex PCR, and TCRdb's table has in-frame clones only and misses some. Of approximately 180,000 clones listed, about 85% are singletons. Sequencing used PBMCs or T cells enriched from blood (not recorded which). The chain uses TRBV13 and TRBJ2-3; TRBD2 might be the D (7 bases). The sequence was collected from a man between 40 and 49 years old who had recovered from COVID-19. The CDR3, as DNA: TGTGCCAGCGGGGGGGCCCAGGAAGATACGCAGTATTTT. Its protein product is CASGGAQEDTQYF.